Following are 27 T cell receptor beta chains from one sample sequenced in a study of early T cells in non-severe SARS-CoV-2 infection. From the 5' RACE reads, TCRdb called clonotypes with MiXCR, one entry per CDR3 protein. Of some 28,000 distinct CDR3 sequences listed, about 5.3% are singletons. Sequencing used whole blood. The receptor set was obtained from an adult who was a healthcare worker with PCR-confirmed SARS-CoV-2 infection or an uninfected control (not recorded which).

Points on this clonotype: This may be a read error: a much more frequent sequence differs by one nucleotide. CDR3 region: CVSSQQVGGTEAFF. The CDR3 DNA reads as TGTGTCAGCAGCCAGCAGGTGGGGGGCACTGAAGCTTTCTTT. This chain uses TRBV4-2 with TRBJ1-1; D may be TRBD1 (5 bases). From germline, CDR1 is LGHNA and CDR2 YNFKEQ. The CDR3 is 14 residues long.

By share, this clonotype ranks as medium-sized. The chain employs TRBV20-1 and TRBJ1-1; D gene ambiguous. The CDR3 has 14 residues. Germline CDR1 reads DFQATT; CDR2 reads SNEGSKA (reference sequence). Trimming removed 0 bases from V and 0 bases from J, with 8 bases in between. Here the CDR3 DNA reads TGCAGTGCTAGAGATCTAGGGTTGAACACTGAAGCTTTCTTT. Translated: CSARDLGLNTEAFF.

This clonotype was recorded at least ten times. The chain combines TRBV28 with TRBJ2-7; TRBD2 matches at 7 bases. Germline loops: CDR1 MDHEN, CDR2 SYDVKM. CDR3 length: 15 residues. J was trimmed by 1 base and V by 5 bases; bases with no gene match: 8. The CDR3 DNA is TGTGCCAGCAGTCCGCCGGCTAGCGGTTCCTACGAGCAGTACTTC. Translation gives CASSPPASGSYEQYF.

The gene calls are TRBV10-1 and TRBJ2-1; D might be TRBD1 (6 bases). The CDR3 is 14 residues long. From germline, CDR1 is WNHNN and CDR2 SYGVQD (reference sequence). V shed 5 bases and J shed 12 bases, with 20 bases lying between them. CDR3 in DNA: TGCGCCAGCAGTCCCCTGACAGGCAAAATTGGGCAGTTCTTC. Encoded protein: CASSPLTGKIGQFF.

In its sample, this clonotype was seen many times. This rearrangement joins TRBV25-1 to TRBJ1-4, with D perhaps matching TRBD1 (5 bases). CDR1 and CDR2 from the germline V gene are MGHDK and SYGVNS. Trimming left V 3 bases short and J 5 bases short, with 25 bases between. This CDR3 comprises 19 residues. This chain's CDR3 is CASSDSSLTGLRLNEKLFF. Here the CDR3 DNA reads TGTGCCAGCAGTGATTCTAGCTTAACGGGACTTCGACTCAATGAAAAACTGTTTTTT.

There are many counts of this clonotype. This chain joins TRBV29-1 and TRBJ2-3, with 8 bases lining up with TRBD1. The V segment lost 4 bases and the J segment 1 base; nucleotides outside the gene matches: 4. The length of the CDR3 is 14 residues. Germline assignment: CDR1 SQVTM and CDR2 ANQGSEA. The CDR3 here is CSVAQGAGTDTQYF. CDR3 DNA sequence: TGCAGCGTTGCCCAGGGGGCTGGCACAGATACGCAGTATTTT.

This clonotype was seen ten or more times. The chain's CDR3 is CASSDLWGPGPNTGELFF. Written as DNA, the CDR3 is TGCGCCAGCAGTGACCTTTGGGGACCTGGGCCTAACACCGGGGAGCTGTTTTTT. This sequence joins TRBV10-2 and TRBJ2-2; perhaps D is TRBD1 or TRBD2 (5 bases each). Germline assignment: CDR1 WSHSY and CDR2 SAAADI. The CDR3 covers 18 residues. Trimming took 3 bases from V and 2 from J, leaving 19 bases between them.

The chain employs TRBV20-1 and TRBJ2-7; TRBD2 matches 8 bases. CDR1 is DFQATT and CDR2 is SNEGSKA in the germline V gene (reference sequence). The CDR3 covers 18 residues. V lost 3 bases to trimming and J lost 0 bases; unmatched junction nucleotides: 16. DNA of the CDR3: TGCAGTGCTAGTCCCCCGAGCGGGGGTGGTTTAAGCTCCTACGAGCAGTACTTC. This sequence encodes CSASPPSGGGLSSYEQYF.

In its sample, this clonotype was seen a few times. The chain joins TRBV4-1 to TRBJ1-2, with D unresolved. The CDR3 is made up of 17 amino acids. Germline V gene data show CDR1 as MGHRA and CDR2 as YSYEKL. Trimming shortened V by 1 base and J by 6 bases, and 21 bases separated the two germline ends. CDR3 sequence reads: CASSQVGAELRRDGYTF. For the CDR3, the DNA is TGCGCCAGCAGCCAAGTCGGAGCTGAACTTAGGCGTGATGGCTACACCTTC.

This clonotype was detected many times. In DNA form, the CDR3 reads TGTGCCAGCAGTTACCAAGCTAGTTACGATGAGCAGTTCTTC. Protein product: CASSYQASYDEQFF. The chain couples TRBV6-5 to TRBJ2-1, with no clear D. Per the germline V gene, CDR1 is MNHEY and CDR2 is SVGAGI. The length of the CDR3 is 14 residues. V gave up 2 bases and J gave up 8 bases, with 13 bases separating them.

This clonotype has a handful of counts. The J gene is TRBJ1-2, the V gene TRBV5-4; weak D call: TRBD1 (5 bases). The germline V and J ends were trimmed by 3 bases and 1 base, with 16 bases remaining between them. The CDR3 consists of 16 residues. Germline V gene sequence: CDR1 SGHNT, CDR2 YYREEE (reference sequence). CDR3 sequence reads: CASSSGWGSDNYGYTF. The CDR3, as DNA: TGTGCCAGCAGCTCCGGCTGGGGGTCGGATAACTATGGCTACACCTTC.

This clonotype was counted many times. The chain joins TRBV29-1 to TRBJ2-1; D ambiguous. CDR1 is SQVTM and CDR2 is ANQGSEA in the germline V gene. The CDR3 contains 13 residues. V dropped 7 bases and J dropped 0 bases, with 10 bases sitting between them. The CDR3 bases are TGCAGCGCCCGCGGCAGCTCCTACAATGAGCAGTTCTTC. This sequence encodes CSARGSSYNEQFF.

This clonotype is judged medium-sized. This sequence joins TRBV4-2 and TRBJ2-5, with TRBD2 identical over 13 bases. V lost 4 bases and J lost 2; bases outside the gene matches: 4. The CDR3 loop spans 16 amino acids. Looked up from germline, CDR1 is LGHNA and CDR2 is YNFKEQ. CDR3 in DNA: TGTGCCAGCAGCCTAACTAGCGGGGGGGCTCAAGAGACCCAGTACTTC. Protein: CASSLTSGGAQETQYF.

As regards this clonotype: It may be a read error: a sequence one base away is much more abundant. The chain has TRBV6-6 and TRBJ2-7; perhaps TRBD1 as D (5 bases). This CDR3 has 12 amino acids. Per the germline V gene, CDR1 is MNHNY and CDR2 is SVGAGI (reference sequence). The CDR3 spells CASSPQAYERYF. Here the CDR3 DNA reads TGTGCCAGCAGCCCACAGGCTTACGAGCGGTACTTC.

This clonotype was observed many times. V is TRBV4-1 and J is TRBJ2-7; 11 bases are a match to TRBD2. With V trimmed by 6 bases and J by 5 bases, 12 bases remained unmatched. There are 16 residues in the CDR3. Looked up from germline, CDR1 is MGHRA and CDR2 is YSYEKL. CDR3 DNA sequence: TGCGCCAGCAGAGCAACCTTACTAGCGGGGGAGAACGAGCAGTACTTC. Its protein is CASRATLLAGENEQYF.

This clonotype was recorded many times. This chain connects TRBV20-1 to TRBJ2-3; tentatively, D is TRBD1 (5 bases). CDR3 length: 14 amino acids. CDR1 and CDR2 (germline): DFQATT, SNEGSKA (reference sequence). V was clipped by 6 bases and J by 4 bases, with 17 bases between them. This CDR3 reads CSAFRPGFPDTQYF. CDR3 DNA: TGCAGTGCGTTCCGACCAGGGTTCCCAGATACGCAGTATTTT.

In this sample, this clonotype turned up many times. The chain employs TRBV4-3 and TRBJ1-5; D gene ambiguous. Germline CDR1 is LGHNA and CDR2 is YSLEER. This CDR3 has 15 residues. V lost 3 bases and J 9 bases, leaving 18 bases between the germline ends. CDR3 residues: CASSQHFDPSWPQHF. Here the CDR3 DNA reads TGCGCCAGCAGCCAGCATTTTGATCCCTCGTGGCCCCAGCATTTT.

In its sample, this clonotype was seen a few times. The chain employs TRBV29-1 and TRBJ2-2; D not resolved. CDR3 length equals 11 residues. V gave up 5 bases and J gave up 3 bases, with 4 bases separating them. Germline V gene data show CDR1 as SQVTM and CDR2 as ANQGSEA. CDR3 nucleotide sequence: TGCAGCGTTTCCCACACCGGGGAGCTGTTTTTT. Translation gives CSVSHTGELFF.

The rearrangement links TRBV7-9 to TRBJ2-5, with D perhaps TRBD2 (6 bases). The length of the CDR3 is 16 residues. The V end lost 4 bases, the J end lost 2 bases, and 17 bases lay between the germline ends. Germline V gene data show CDR1 as SEHNR and CDR2 as FQNEAQ (reference sequence). CDR3 sequence reads: CASSSPEGGSQETQYF. The CDR3, as DNA: TGTGCCAGCAGCTCCCCCGAAGGAGGGTCTCAAGAGACCCAGTACTTC.

This clonotype was seen repeatedly, ten times or more. The rearrangement links TRBV2 to TRBJ2-7; TRBD2 agrees at 8 bases. Germline V gives CDR1 SNHLY, CDR2 FYNNEI. The trim removed 4 bases at V and 6 bases at J, leaving 8 bases unmatched. This CDR3 region has 14 residues. The CDR3 region is CASSGGLVGGEQYF. DNA for the CDR3: TGTGCCAGCAGTGGGGGACTAGTAGGTGGCGAGCAGTACTTC. Full variable domain (missing parts from reference TRBV2 and TRBJ2-7): EPEVTQTPSHQVTQMGQEVILRCVPISNHLYFYWYRQILGQKVEFLVSFYNNEISEKSEIFDDQFSVERPDGSNFTLKIRSTKLEDSAMYFCASSGGLVGGEQYFGPGTRLTVT.

Relative to its sample, this clonotype is medium-sized. J is TRBJ2-1 and V is TRBV30; D not certain. This CDR3 spans 14 amino acids. With 2 bases removed from V and 3 bases from J, the gap between germline ends came to 11 bases. The germline CDR1 and CDR2 sequences are GTSNPN and SVGIG (reference sequence). The CDR3 is CAWSSEDGYNEQFF. The CDR3 nucleotides read TGTGCCTGGAGTTCAGAGGACGGCTACAATGAGCAGTTCTTC.

This clonotype was observed many times. The rearrangement joins TRBV7-6 to TRBJ1-6; D not resolved. The V end was cut by 3 bases, the J end by 2 bases, with 14 bases between. CDR3 size: 17 residues. From germline, CDR1 is SGHVS and CDR2 FNYEAQ. In DNA, the CDR3 is TGTGCCAGCAGCTTTCGGGAGCCAGGAACCTATAATTCACCCCTCCACTTT. Its translation: CASSFREPGTYNSPLHF. Using reference TRBV7-6 and TRBJ1-6 for the parts outside the CDR3, the full variable domain is GAGVSQSPRYKVTKRGQDVALRCDPISGHVSLYWYRQALGQGPEFLTYFNYEAQQDKSGLPNDRFSAERPEGSISTLTIQRTEQRDSAMYRCASSFREPGTYNSPLHFGNGTRLTVT.

The table lists this clonotype with many counts. The gene calls are TRBV2 and TRBJ2-1; 8 nucleotides match TRBD2. The CDR3 contains 16 residues. The germline CDR1 and CDR2 sequences are SNHLY and FYNNEI. Trimming at V came to 3 bases and at J to 3 bases, leaving 7 bases not matched to a gene. The CDR3 sequence is CASSEGSTSGYNEQFF. The CDR3 DNA reads as TGTGCCAGCAGTGAGGGGAGCACTAGCGGCTACAATGAGCAGTTCTTC.

This clonotype showed up many times. J is TRBJ1-1 and V is TRBV2, with D possibly matching TRBD1 (5 bases). Trimming removed 7 bases from V and 1 base from J, with 13 bases in between. The CDR3 is made up of 14 amino acids. Germline values: CDR1 SNHLY, CDR2 FYNNEI. Written as DNA, the CDR3 is TGTGCCAGCACCCTCAGGGTCTCGAACACTGAAGCTTTCTTT. Translating gives CASTLRVSNTEAFF. Full variable domain (outside the CDR3, taken from reference TRBV2 and TRBJ1-1): EPEVTQTPSHQVTQMGQEVILRCVPISNHLYFYWYRQILGQKVEFLVSFYNNEISEKSEIFDDQFSVERPDGSNFTLKIRSTKLEDSAMYFCASTLRVSNTEAFFGQGTRLTVV.

There are many counts of this clonotype. V usage is TRBV12-3 or TRBV12-4 and J usage is TRBJ2-3; 10 nucleotides agree with TRBD2. The CDR3 has 14 residues. Trimming at V came to 6 bases and at J to 5 bases, leaving 5 bases not matched to a gene. The CDR3 loop is CASRRAGGIDTQYF. The CDR3 bases are TGTGCCAGCAGGAGAGCGGGAGGGATAGATACGCAGTATTTT.

This clonotype showed up just a few times. The chain links TRBV24-1 to TRBJ2-2; 10 bases agree with TRBD1. Losses at the gene ends were 9 bases for V and 6 bases for J; bases not matched to a gene: 6. This CDR3 contains 14 residues. CDR1 is KGHDR, CDR2 SFDVKD, per germline. The CDR3 DNA reads as TGTGCCACCTCCGGGACAGGGGACGCCGGGGAGCTGTTTTTT. Its protein is CATSGTGDAGELFF.

This clonotype was counted at least ten times. The chain has TRBV6-5 and TRBJ1-5, with D possibly matching TRBD1 (5 bases). Trimming removed 4 bases from V and 2 bases from J, with 9 bases in between. This CDR3 has 14 residues. CDR1 is MNHEY and CDR2 is SVGAGI in the germline V gene. The CDR3 sequence: CASSSGIGNQPQHF. For the CDR3, the DNA is TGTGCCAGCAGTTCAGGGATTGGCAATCAGCCCCAGCATTTT.